Each of the 7 T cell receptor beta chains below was sequenced from the same sample in a study of a mutant IDH1 vaccine in newly diagnosed glioma. These receptors' antigens are unknown. Some clones are missing from TCRdb's copy, which holds only in-frame ones; the method was immunoSEQ multiplex PCR. The data show some 57,000 clones, roughly 80% seen once. Time point noted: week 35, safety follow-up. Each vaccine dose was 300 ug of mutant IDH1 20-mer peptide, with topical imiquimod. The starting material was PBMCs, obtained from a glioma patient whose treatment included an IDH1 peptide vaccine. These receptors all stem from a woman aged 18 to 35 with glioma.

In DNA form, the CDR3 reads TGTGCCAGTAGTCTATACAATGAGCAGTTCTTC. Amino acids: CASSLYNEQFF. The chain couples TRBV19 to TRBJ2-1; D is ambiguous. This CDR3 spans 11 amino acids. Trimming took off 5 bases at V and 4 bases at J, with 3 bases between the two ends. CDR1 LNHDA and CDR2 SQIVND come from the germline V gene (reference sequence). The full variable domain, in which reference TRBV19 and TRBJ2-1 provide the parts outside the CDR3, is DGGITQSPKYLFRKEGQNVTLSCEQNLNHDAMYWYRQDPGQGLRLIYYSQIVNDFQKGDIAEGYSVSREKKESFPLTVTSAQKNPTAFYLCASSLYNEQFFGPGTRLTVL.

The chain recombines TRBV5-1 with TRBJ2-3; D is unclear. The CDR3 consists of 15 residues. The germline gives CDR1 SGHRS, CDR2 YFSETQ. Trimming removed 4 bases at V and 0 bases at J, with 12 bases between. CDR3 nucleotides: TGCGCCAGCAGCCCTATATCTACTAGCACAGATACGCAGTATTTT. It is translated as CASSPISTSTDTQYF. The entire variable domain, with the rest obtained from reference TRBV5-1 and TRBJ2-3, is as follows: KAGVTQTPRYLIKTRGQQVTLSCSPISGHRSVSWYQQTPGQGLQFLFEYFSETQRNKGNFPGRFSGRQFSNSRSEMNVSTLELGDSALYLCASSPISTSTDTQYFGPGTRLTVL.

CDR3 bases: TGTGCCAGCAGTAGGGCAGGCCCTAACTATGGCTACACCTTC. Translation: CASSRAGPNYGYTF. The chain joins TRBV27 to TRBJ1-2; D ambiguous. Trimming pared 5 bases from V and 0 bases from J, leaving 10 bases between. Germline-derived CDR1 and CDR2 are MNHEY and SMNVEV (reference sequence). The CDR3 extends over 14 amino acids.

The rearrangement joins TRBV18 to TRBJ2-5, with D unresolved. Trimming pared 4 bases from V and 5 bases from J, leaving 11 bases between. The CDR3 length is 13 residues. The germline CDR1 and CDR2 sequences are KGHSH and LQKENI. The DNA of the CDR3 is TGTGCCAGCTCACGAGGTTCCGGCGAGACCCAGTACTTC. Its protein product is CASSRGSGETQYF. The whole variable domain, filled in from reference TRBV18 and TRBJ2-5, reads NAGVMQNPRHLVRRRGQEARLRCSPMKGHSHVYWYRQLPEEGLKFMVYLQKENIIDESGMPKERFSAEFPKEGPSILRIQQVVRGDSAAYFCASSRGSGETQYFGPGTRLLVL.

CDR3: CASSHGTSGSSYNEQFF. CDR3 bases: TGCGCCAGCAGCCACGGGACTAGCGGGAGCTCCTACAATGAGCAGTTCTTC. The rearrangement links TRBV5-1 to TRBJ2-1; 14 nucleotides line up with TRBD2. The CDR3 contains 17 residues. Germline V gene lookup returns CDR1 SGHRS and CDR2 YFSETQ. V lost 4 bases and J lost 0; bases outside the gene matches: 3.

The rearrangement joins TRBV7-3 to TRBJ2-7; D perhaps matches TRBD1 (6 bases). The germline CDR1 and CDR2 sequences are SGHTA and FQGTGA. Trimming cost V 5 bases and J 0 bases, with 23 bases left between them. The CDR3 runs 18 residues. The chain's CDR3 is CASSDEKGGAVASYEQYF. DNA for the CDR3: TGTGCCAGCAGCGACGAAAAAGGGGGAGCGGTGGCCTCCTACGAGCAGTACTTC. The whole variable domain, filled in from reference TRBV7-3 and TRBJ2-7, reads GAGVSQTPSNKVTEKGKYVELRCDPISGHTALYWYRQSLGQGPEFLIYFQGTGAADDSGLPNDRFFAVRPEGSVSTLKIQRTERGDSAVYLCASSDEKGGAVASYEQYFGPGTRLTVT.

This chain links TRBV5-1 with TRBJ1-2; possible D gene TRBD1, 5 bases. Germline-derived CDR1 and CDR2 are SGHRS and YFSETQ. The CDR3 spans 14 residues. The V end was cut by 4 bases, the J end by 0 bases, with 10 bases between. CDR3 residues: CASSGTTANYGYTF. In DNA, the CDR3 is TGCGCCAGCAGCGGAACGACAGCTAACTATGGCTACACCTTC. The whole variable domain, filled in from reference TRBV5-1 and TRBJ1-2, reads KAGVTQTPRYLIKTRGQQVTLSCSPISGHRSVSWYQQTPGQGLQFLFEYFSETQRNKGNFPGRFSGRQFSNSRSEMNVSTLELGDSALYLCASSGTTANYGYTFGSGTRLTVV.